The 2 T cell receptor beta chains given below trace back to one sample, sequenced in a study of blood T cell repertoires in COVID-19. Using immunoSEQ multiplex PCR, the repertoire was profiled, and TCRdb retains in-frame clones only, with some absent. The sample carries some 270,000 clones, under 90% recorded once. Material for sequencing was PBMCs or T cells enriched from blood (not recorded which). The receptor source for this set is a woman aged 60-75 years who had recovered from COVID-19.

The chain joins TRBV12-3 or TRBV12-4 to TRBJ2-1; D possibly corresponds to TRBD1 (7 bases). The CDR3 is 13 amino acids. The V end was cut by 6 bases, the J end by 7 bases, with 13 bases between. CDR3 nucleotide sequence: TGTGCCAGCAGCGAGACAGGGAGGAATGAGCAGTTCTTC. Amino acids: CASSETGRNEQFF.

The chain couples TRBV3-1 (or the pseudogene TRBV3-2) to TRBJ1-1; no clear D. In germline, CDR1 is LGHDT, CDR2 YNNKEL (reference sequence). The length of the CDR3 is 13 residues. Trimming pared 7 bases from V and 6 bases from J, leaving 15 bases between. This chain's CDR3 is CASTASEVPEAFF. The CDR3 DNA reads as TGTGCCAGCACCGCCTCAGAGGTCCCTGAAGCTTTCTTT.